The rows below give T cell receptor beta chains drawn from one sample of a study of OX40 agonist ivuxolimab in advanced cancers. Sequencing used immunoSEQ multiplex PCR; TCRdb keeps in-frame clones, though not all of them. Altogether fewer than 85,000 clones are present, 90% being singletons, with the ten largest covering around 9.9%. Material: CD4+ or CD8+ T cells sorted from blood, obtained in a trial of the OX40 agonist ivuxolimab. The source of these receptors is an adult with an advanced solid tumor such as melanoma, head and neck, liver or kidney cancer. CDR3s include the opening cysteine and the closing phenylalanine or tryptophan. Fields, in order: V gene, D gene, J gene, clone size, CDR3 DNA, CDR3 protein. A D gene is named only where the DNA matches it firmly. Clone size is shown for a subset of rows, as once, few, many or a class of expanded clone.

>TRBV5-4|NA|TRBJ2-1|once
TGTGCCAGCAGCTTGGCCACCTACAATGAGCAGTTCTTC
CASSLATYNEQFF
>TRBV5-1|NA|TRBJ2-7|NA
TGCGCCAGCAGCTTGGGGACCACATCCTACGAGCAGTACTTC
CASSLGTTSYEQYF
>TRBV10-3|TRBD1|TRBJ1-2|NA
TGTGCCATCAGTGAGGTTGACAGGGGGCGCAACGGCTATGGCTACACCTTC
CAISEVDRGRNGYGYTF
>TRBV6-1|TRBD1|TRBJ2-7|NA
TGTGCCAGCAGTCACCAGGACAGGTCGCAGTACTTC
CASSHQDRSQYF
>TRBV27|NA|TRBJ2-7|NA
TGTGCCAGCAGTTCCCGGGGCTCCTACGAGCAGTACTTC
CASSSRGSYEQYF
>TRBV5-1|TRBD1|TRBJ1-3|NA
TGCGCCAGCAGCTGGGGACAGGGAGATGACACCATATATTTT
CASSWGQGDDTIYF
>TRBV19|NA|TRBJ1-1|NA
TGTGCCAGTAGTTTTGGGGCCGTCCCGGCGGCTTTCTTT
CASSFGAVPAAFF
>TRBV27|NA|TRBJ2-7|NA
TGTGCCAGCAGTTTCACCCGAGGATCCTACGAGCAGTACTTC
CASSFTRGSYEQYF
>TRBV9|NA|TRBJ2-5|NA
TGTGCCAGCAGCGTATCCGGTTTCCAAGAGACCCAGTACTTC
CASSVSGFQETQYF
>TRBV27|NA|TRBJ1-5|NA
TGTGCCAGCAGTTTACTAGGGTCTGAGCCCCAGCATTTT
CASSLLGSEPQHF
>TRBV2|TRBD1|TRBJ2-7|NA
TGTGCCAGCATATCGGGACAGACCTACGAGCAGTACTTC
CASISGQTYEQYF
>TRBV5-4|NA|TRBJ2-2|NA
TGTGCCAGCAGCTTGGGGGGGTTCGCGAACACCGGGGAGCTGTTTTTT
CASSLGGFANTGELFF
>TRBV27|NA|TRBJ1-2|NA
TGTGCCAGCAGTTTATCCGGGCTGGGAAAATCCTATGGCTACACCTTC
CASSLSGLGKSYGYTF
>TRBV29-1|NA|TRBJ1-2|NA
TGCAGCGTTGAAGGGGGCCGAGCTAACTATGGCTACACCTTC
CSVEGGRANYGYTF
>TRBV25-1|NA|TRBJ1-1|NA
TGTGCCAGCAGTTTAGGGAACACTGAAGCTTTCTTT
CASSLGNTEAFF
>TRBV9|NA|TRBJ2-1|NA
TGTGCCAGCAGCGTAGAGCCCAGGGCCGCCCTCTACAATGAGCAGTTCTTC
CASSVEPRAALYNEQFF
>TRBV30|NA|TRBJ2-1|NA
TGTGCCTGGGGGACAGGCCTATCTAGCGGGGAGCAGTTCTTC
CAWGTGLSSGEQFF
>TRBV29-1|NA|TRBJ1-3|NA
TGCAGCGCCGTAAGACAGCAAAACACCATATATTTT
CSAVRQQNTIYF
>TRBV5-1|NA|TRBJ2-2|few
TGCGCCAGCAGCTTGGTTCCTGGGACCGGGGAGCTGTTTTTT
CASSLVPGTGELFF
>TRBV5-5|TRBD1|TRBJ2-7|NA
TGTGCCAGCAGCTTGGAGAGAGGGGGCCGGCACGAGCAGTACTTC
CASSLERGGRHEQYF
>TRBV12-1|NA|TRBJ2-7|NA
TGTGCCAGCACCCCCGGGGGGGGATTCGGGTTAGGGCAGTACTTC
CASTPGGGFGLGQYF
>TRBV5-1|NA|TRBJ2-5|once
TGCGCCAGCAGCTTGGAAGAGACCCAGTACTTC
CASSLEETQYF
>TRBV10-2|TRBD2|TRBJ2-7|NA
TGCGCCAGCAGTGAGACGGGAGGTTCCTACGAGCAGTACTTC
CASSETGGSYEQYF
>TRBV6-1|TRBD1|TRBJ2-5|NA
TGTGCCAGCAAATCAGACAGGGGTCAAGAGACCCAGTACTTC
CASKSDRGQETQYF
>TRBV9|NA|TRBJ1-3|NA
TGTGCCAGCAGCCCTGACTTCTCTGGAAACACCATATATTTT
CASSPDFSGNTIYF
>TRBV14|TRBD1|TRBJ2-7|NA
TGTGCCAGCAGCCGAGGGACAGGGCTAGCTTACGAGCAGTACTTC
CASSRGTGLAYEQYF
>TRBV28|TRBD2|TRBJ2-4|NA
TGTGCCAGCAGCCAACTAGCGGGAGGTCCTCCCAAAAACATTCAGTACTTC
CASSQLAGGPPKNIQYF
>TRBV5-1|TRBD1|TRBJ2-7|NA
TGCGCCAGCAACTTGGGACAGGGGGCATCTGGTGAGCAGTACTTC
CASNLGQGASGEQYF
>TRBV2|NA|TRBJ2-7|NA
TGTGCCAGCCTCGGCAGGGTGATGCCCTACGAGCAGTACTTC
CASLGRVMPYEQYF
>TRBV13|NA|TRBJ1-4|NA
TGTGCCAGCAGCTCCAACCTCGGGGCCGGAGAAAAACTGTTTTTT
CASSSNLGAGEKLFF
>TRBV7-9|TRBD1|TRBJ1-5|many
TGTGCCAGCAGCTTAGAGAGACCGGGACAGCGCCGAAGGCAGCCCCAGCATTTT
CASSLERPGQRRRQPQHF
>TRBV27|NA|TRBJ1-5|NA
TGTGCCAGCAGTCCTCAGGGTAGCAATCAGCCCCAGCATTTT
CASSPQGSNQPQHF
>TRBV2|NA|TRBJ2-4|NA
TGTGCCAGCGGAGCCTTGAACATTCAGTACTTC
CASGALNIQYF
>TRBV4-1|TRBD2|TRBJ2-7|NA
TGCGCCAGCAGCCCGATTAGCGGGAGCTCCTACGAGCAGTACTTC
CASSPISGSSYEQYF
>TRBV13|NA|TRBJ2-7|once
TGTGCCAGCAGCCCCGACAGTACTTACGAGCAGTACTTC
CASSPDSTYEQYF
>TRBV7-3|TRBD2|TRBJ2-5|NA
TGTGCCAGCAGCTTAAGTGGGACTAGCGGCCAGTACTTC
CASSLSGTSGQYF
>TRBV10-1|TRBD2|TRBJ2-3|NA
TGCGCCAGCAGTGAAGGCGGGAGGCATGATACGCAGTATTTT
CASSEGGRHDTQYF
>TRBV10-1|NA|TRBJ2-1|NA
TGCGCCAGCAGTGACATTGCTAGCGCTAGCTCCTACAATGAGCAGTTCTTC
CASSDIASASSYNEQFF
>TRBV11-2|NA|TRBJ2-1|NA
TGTGCCAGCAGCTTGTTGGGGGGATCAATAGACAATGAGCAGTTCTTC
CASSLLGGSIDNEQFF
>TRBV28|NA|TRBJ1-1|NA
TGTGCCAGCCACAGGAACACTGAAGCTTTCTTT
CASHRNTEAFF
>TRBV4-2|TRBD1|TRBJ1-2|NA
TGTGCCAGCAGCCAAGCAGGCTTCGGACAGGGGGTATATGGCTACACCTTC
CASSQAGFGQGVYGYTF
>TRBV7-6|NA|TRBJ2-3|NA
TGTGCCAGCAGTAGAGACAGCACAGATACGCAGTATTTT
CASSRDSTDTQYF
>TRBV7-9|TRBD1|TRBJ2-7|NA
TGTGCCAGCAGCTTACCGGGACAGGGGGCCAACGAGCAGTACTTC
CASSLPGQGANEQYF
>TRBV5-4|NA|TRBJ2-1|NA
TGTGCCAGCAGCTTGGGGTTCGGCGATGAGCAGTTCTTC
CASSLGFGDEQFF
>TRBV5-4|NA|TRBJ2-7|NA
TGTGCCAGCAGCTTGGGCAGCTGGTACGAGCAGTACTTC
CASSLGSWYEQYF
>TRBV2|NA|TRBJ2-1|NA
TGTGCCAGCAGTGGGACAAAAACACATTACAATGAGCAGTTCTTC
CASSGTKTHYNEQFF